These T cell receptor beta chains were read from a single sample in a study of shared T cell receptors in the human thymus. Libraries were prepared by immunoSEQ multiplex PCR; TCRdb keeps only in-frame clonotypes and omits some of them. In the table there are around 730,000 clones, 80% to 90% of which are singletons. The same sample was also used in a study of human thymus T cells.

Sample: thymocytes. Receptors originate from a girl under three years old with a congenital heart defect. The CDR3 runs from the conserved cysteine through the conserved F or W. The D gene is left open where the match is weak. Some rows have no size entry. The others give once, few or many, or a class for an expanded clone.

cdr3_aa: CASKREVRDTQYF
cdr3_nt: TGTGCCAGCAAAAGGGAGGTACGAGATACGCAGTATTTT
j_call: TRBJ2-3
v_call: TRBV6-5
clone_size: NA
d_call: NA

cdr3_aa: CASSQKSTGIPFGYTF
cdr3_nt: TGCGCCAGCAGCCAAAAGAGTACAGGGATCCCCTTTGGCTACACCTTC
j_call: TRBJ1-2
v_call: TRBV4-1
clone_size: NA
d_call: NA

cdr3_aa: CAIIENRDREYEQYF
cdr3_nt: TGTGCCATCATCGAGAACCGGGACAGGGAATACGAGCAGTACTTC
j_call: TRBJ2-7
v_call: TRBV10-3
clone_size: once
d_call: TRBD1

cdr3_aa: CASITSSQGLINQPQHF
cdr3_nt: TGTGCCAGCATAACATCCTCTCAGGGGTTAATCAATCAGCCCCAGCATTTT
j_call: TRBJ1-5
v_call: TRBV28
clone_size: once
d_call: NA

cdr3_aa: CASSLNLGQPQHF
cdr3_nt: TGTGCCAGCAGCTTAAATCTAGGTCAGCCCCAGCATTTT
j_call: TRBJ1-5
v_call: TRBV7-6
clone_size: NA
d_call: NA

cdr3_aa: CASSVLGTGSYEQYF
cdr3_nt: TGTGCCAGCAGCGTCCTCGGGACAGGGTCCTACGAGCAGTACTTC
j_call: TRBJ2-7
v_call: TRBV9
clone_size: NA
d_call: TRBD1

cdr3_aa: CASSDPGGGFFGNEQFF
cdr3_nt: TGTGCCAGCAGTGATCCGGGCGGGGGGTTTTTTGGCAATGAGCAGTTCTTC
j_call: TRBJ2-1
v_call: TRBV2
clone_size: NA
d_call: TRBD2

cdr3_aa: CATSRVGTGDREQYF
cdr3_nt: TGTGCCACCAGCAGAGTCGGGACAGGGGATCGGGAGCAGTACTTC
j_call: TRBJ2-7
v_call: TRBV15
clone_size: NA
d_call: TRBD1

cdr3_aa: CASSPKTGGGYGYTF
cdr3_nt: TGTGCCAGCAGCCCGAAGACAGGGGGAGGCTATGGCTACACCTTC
j_call: TRBJ1-2
v_call: TRBV7-9
clone_size: NA
d_call: TRBD1

cdr3_aa: CASSSCYGQGGDEKLFF
cdr3_nt: TGTGCCAGCAGTTCCTGCTATGGACAGGGAGGAGATGAAAAACTGTTTTTT
j_call: TRBJ1-4
v_call: TRBV27
clone_size: NA
d_call: TRBD1

cdr3_aa: CASSPTRQWPYSNQPQHF
cdr3_nt: TGTGCCAGCAGTCCAACCCGACAGTGGCCGTATAGCAATCAGCCCCAGCATTTT
j_call: TRBJ1-5
v_call: TRBV28
clone_size: NA
d_call: NA

cdr3_aa: CASGLVTRRRGGYTF
cdr3_nt: TGTGCTAGTGGTTTGGTAACCAGGCGACGGGGTGGCTACACCTTC
j_call: TRBJ1-2
v_call: TRBV12-5
clone_size: NA
d_call: NA

cdr3_aa: CASSPRGTSYGYTF
cdr3_nt: TGTGCCAGCAGTCCCCGGGGGACCTCTTATGGCTACACCTTC
j_call: TRBJ1-2
v_call: TRBV27
clone_size: NA
d_call: NA

cdr3_aa: CASRDTGGARGEQYF
cdr3_nt: TGTGCCAGCAGAGACACAGGGGGCGCGCGTGGGGAGCAGTACTTC
j_call: TRBJ2-7
v_call: TRBV6-1
clone_size: NA
d_call: TRBD1

cdr3_aa: CASSVARDRVNTEAFF
cdr3_nt: TGTGCCAGCAGCGTAGCTCGGGACAGGGTGAACACTGAAGCTTTCTTT
j_call: TRBJ1-1
v_call: TRBV9
clone_size: NA
d_call: TRBD1

cdr3_aa: CASSFWGAEAFF
cdr3_nt: TGCGCCAGCAGCTTCTGGGGAGCTGAAGCTTTCTTT
j_call: TRBJ1-1
v_call: TRBV5-1
clone_size: few
d_call: NA

cdr3_aa: CASRTGKGASYEQYF
cdr3_nt: TGCGCCAGCAGGACAGGCAAGGGCGCGTCCTACGAGCAGTACTTC
j_call: TRBJ2-7
v_call: TRBV5-1
clone_size: NA
d_call: NA

cdr3_aa: CASITYGREGVYGYTF
cdr3_nt: TGTGCCAGTATTACCTACGGGAGGGAAGGGGTCTATGGCTACACCTTC
j_call: TRBJ1-2
v_call: TRBV19
clone_size: NA
d_call: NA

cdr3_aa: CASSCKGQGKTQYF
cdr3_nt: TGTGCCAGCAGCTGTAAGGGGCAGGGCAAGACGCAGTATTTT
j_call: TRBJ2-3
v_call: TRBV7-2
clone_size: NA
d_call: NA

cdr3_aa: CASSFWSSGVSSYNEQFF
cdr3_nt: TGTGCCAGCAGTTTTTGGTCCAGCGGGGTCAGCTCCTACAATGAGCAGTTCTTC
j_call: TRBJ2-1
v_call: TRBV28
clone_size: NA
d_call: TRBD2

cdr3_aa: CASRATGGRYQPQHF
cdr3_nt: TGCGCCAGCAGAGCGACAGGGGGGAGGTATCAGCCCCAGCATTTT
j_call: TRBJ1-5
v_call: TRBV4-1
clone_size: NA
d_call: TRBD1

cdr3_aa: CATKPGHLYEQYF
cdr3_nt: TGTGCCACCAAACCGGGACACCTCTACGAGCAGTACTTC
j_call: TRBJ2-7
v_call: TRBV6-5
clone_size: once
d_call: NA